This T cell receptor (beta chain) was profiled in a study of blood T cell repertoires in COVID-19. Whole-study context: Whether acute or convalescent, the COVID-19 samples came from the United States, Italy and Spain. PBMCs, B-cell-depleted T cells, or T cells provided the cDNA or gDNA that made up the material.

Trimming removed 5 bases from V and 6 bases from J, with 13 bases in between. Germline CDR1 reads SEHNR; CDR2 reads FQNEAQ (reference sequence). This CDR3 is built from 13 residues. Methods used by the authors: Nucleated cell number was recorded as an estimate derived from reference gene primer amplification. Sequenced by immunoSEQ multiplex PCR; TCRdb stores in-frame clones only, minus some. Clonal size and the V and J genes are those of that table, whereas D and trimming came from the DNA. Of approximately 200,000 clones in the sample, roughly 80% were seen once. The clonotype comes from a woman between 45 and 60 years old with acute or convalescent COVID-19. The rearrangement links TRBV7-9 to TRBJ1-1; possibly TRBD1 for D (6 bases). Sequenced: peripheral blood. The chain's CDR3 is CASSPEGGAEAFF. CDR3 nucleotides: TGTGCCAGCAGCCCAGAAGGGGGTGCTGAAGCTTTCTTT.